This T cell receptor beta chain was obtained from a study of Graves' ophthalmopathy and Graves' hyperthyroidism. RNA transcripts served as template for amplifying TCR beta CDR3 sequences. Second-round multiplex PCR came after first-round RT-PCR with HTBI primers. TCRdb itself ran the multiplex PCR reads through MiXCR, one entry per CDR3 protein. The sample includes 650,000 to 800,000 distinct CDR3 sequences, about two fifths seen only once; the top ten take over 2.5%. General study findings and limits: Researchers report that a 13-signature model separated ophthalmopathy from stable hyperthyroidism, posting less than 90% sensitivity and 65% to 82% specificity. Most thyroid-expanded clonotypes exceeding 0.001 frequency were also found in blood.

Certain patients, namely those with other autoimmune diseases, uncontrolled infections, pregnancy or lactation, were excluded. Isolation of PBMCs was performed using 9 to 10 ml of fresh peripheral blood. Germline V lookup: CDR1 MNHEY, CDR2 SVGEGT. V was clipped by 2 bases and J by 3 bases, with 7 bases between them. This CDR3 contains 13 residues. This clonotype turned up a few times. No antigen is known for it. Specimen: peripheral blood. The sequence was collected from an adult man with Graves' ophthalmopathy. V is TRBV6-2 or TRBV6-3 and J is TRBJ1-2; D is undetermined. Here the CDR3 reads CASSYRTDYGYTF. The DNA of the CDR3 is TGTGCCAGCAGTTACCGGACGGACTATGGCTACACCTTC.